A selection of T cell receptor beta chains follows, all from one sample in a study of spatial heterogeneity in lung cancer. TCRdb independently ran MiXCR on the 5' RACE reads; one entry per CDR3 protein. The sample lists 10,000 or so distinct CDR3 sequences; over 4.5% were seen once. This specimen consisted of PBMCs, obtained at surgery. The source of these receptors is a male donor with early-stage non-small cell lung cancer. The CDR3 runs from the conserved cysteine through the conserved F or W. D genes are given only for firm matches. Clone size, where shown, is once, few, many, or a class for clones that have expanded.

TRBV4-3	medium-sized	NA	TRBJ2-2	CASSHAIRDTGELFF	TGCGCCAGCAGCCATGCTATCAGGGACACCGGGGAGCTGTTTTTT
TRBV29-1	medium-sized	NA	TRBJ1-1	CSVRTGTEAFF	TGCAGCGTTCGGACTGGAACTGAAGCTTTCTTT
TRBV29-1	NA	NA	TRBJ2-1	CSLGAAYNEQFF	TGCAGCCTTGGGGCAGCCTACAATGAGCAGTTCTTC
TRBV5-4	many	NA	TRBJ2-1	CASSQRLGGSSYNEQFF	TGTGCCAGCAGCCAGAGACTAGGAGGGAGCTCCTACAATGAGCAGTTCTTC
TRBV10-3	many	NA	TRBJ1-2	CAISEAEVTTYGYTF	TGTGCCATCAGTGAGGCGGAAGTGACCACCTATGGCTACACCTTC
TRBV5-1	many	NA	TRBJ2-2	CASSLDPAGELFF	TGCGCCAGCAGCTTGGATCCCGCCGGGGAGCTGTTTTTT
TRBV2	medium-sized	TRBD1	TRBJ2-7	CASSVGLRGYEQYF	TGTGCCAGCAGTGTGGGTCTCAGGGGGTACGAGCAGTACTTC
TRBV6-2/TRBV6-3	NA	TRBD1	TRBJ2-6	CASSYVTGDSGANVLTF	TGTGCCAGCAGTTATGTGACAGGGGACTCTGGGGCCAACGTCCTGACTTTC
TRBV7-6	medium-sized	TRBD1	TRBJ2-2	CASSQGQGEVTGELFF	TGTGCCAGCAGCCAGGGACAGGGGGAAGTGACCGGGGAGCTGTTTTTT
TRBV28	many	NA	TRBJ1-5	CASRQGRKQPQHF	TGTGCCAGCAGACAGGGCCGCAAACAGCCCCAGCATTTT